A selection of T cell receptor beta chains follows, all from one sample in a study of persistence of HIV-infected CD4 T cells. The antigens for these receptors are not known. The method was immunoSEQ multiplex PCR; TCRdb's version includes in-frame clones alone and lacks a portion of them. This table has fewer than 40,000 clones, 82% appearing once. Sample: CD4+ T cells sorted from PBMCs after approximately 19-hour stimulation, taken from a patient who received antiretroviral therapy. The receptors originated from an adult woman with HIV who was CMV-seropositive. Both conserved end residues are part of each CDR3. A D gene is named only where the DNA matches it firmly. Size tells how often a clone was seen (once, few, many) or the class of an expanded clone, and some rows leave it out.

TGTGCCAGCAGCTTAGACCCGGGAAGGGGCAAGGACTTC,CASSLDPGRGKDF,13,TRBV11-3,.,.,TRBJ2-7
TGTGCCAGCAGCCAAGTATCAGGGAACACTGAAGCTTTCTTT,CASSQVSGNTEAFF,14,TRBV3-1/TRBV3-2,.,few,TRBJ1-1
TGTGCCAGCAGCGGGGACGGAATAAAGAACACTGAAGCTTTCTTT,CASSGDGIKNTEAFF,15,TRBV5-6,.,.,TRBJ1-1
TGTGCCAGCAGTTTCGCGGGGGCTACCAATCAGCCCCAGCATTTT,CASSFAGATNQPQHF,15,TRBV27,.,.,TRBJ1-5
TGTGCCAGCAACCCGGGACAGGACACAGATACGCAGTATTTT,CASNPGQDTDTQYF,14,TRBV9,TRBD1,few,TRBJ2-3
TGTGCCAGCACCGACCCCGGGACAGGGGGAGGCTACACCTTC,CASTDPGTGGGYTF,14,TRBV2,TRBD1,.,TRBJ1-2
TGCGCCAGCAGCTTGACAGGGGCCTCTGGGGCCAACGTCCTGACTTTC,CASSLTGASGANVLTF,16,TRBV5-1,TRBD1,once,TRBJ2-6
TGTGCCAGCAGTCCCATAAAGTCAGGGGACAGGCCACGAAACACTGAAGCTTTCTTT,CASSPIKSGDRPRNTEAFF,19,TRBV6-6,TRBD1,.,TRBJ1-1
TGTGCCAGCACCCTCGGGCAGGGGGTTTACGAGCAGTACTTC,CASTLGQGVYEQYF,14,TRBV5-8,TRBD1,.,TRBJ2-7
TGTGCCAGCAGGGGCAGCTCCTACGAGCAGTACTTC,CASRGSSYEQYF,12,TRBV18,.,.,TRBJ2-7
TGTGCCAGCAGCAACAGACAGGGCGGGGAGACCCAGTACTTC,CASSNRQGGETQYF,14,TRBV5-4,TRBD1,.,TRBJ2-5
TGTGCCAGCAGCCCGGGACTAGCGAGCCAAGAGACCCAGTACTTC,CASSPGLASQETQYF,15,TRBV2,TRBD2,.,TRBJ2-5
TGTGCCAGCAGCCGGGGTACTTTCGGTGGAGAGCCCCAGCATTTT,CASSRGTFGGEPQHF,15,TRBV5-5,.,once,TRBJ1-5
TGTGCCATCAGTGAGTCGGTAGCGGGGGGCAGCGAGCAGTACTTC,CAISESVAGGSEQYF,15,TRBV10-3,TRBD2,.,TRBJ2-7
TGTGCCAGCAGCTTAAATGTAGGCGTGGGGACTGAAGCTTTCTTT,CASSLNVGVGTEAFF,15,TRBV7-3,.,.,TRBJ1-1
TGTGCCAGCAGTTTATCCAGCGGGGGGCGAGGAGGCTACACCTTC,CASSLSSGGRGGYTF,15,TRBV6-5,.,once,TRBJ1-2
TGTGCCAGCAGCACACGGGACAGGGACAATCAGCCCCAGCATTTT,CASSTRDRDNQPQHF,15,TRBV7-8,TRBD1,once,TRBJ1-5
TGCGCCAGCAGCCACGGGACGGGGACCCAGTACTTC,CASSHGTGTQYF,12,TRBV4-3,.,.,TRBJ2-5
TGTGCCAGCAGCTTACAGCCGGTCCGGGGCACTGAAGCTTTCTTT,CASSLQPVRGTEAFF,15,TRBV11-2,.,once,TRBJ1-1
TGTGCCAGCAGCCCACAGGGTACCGGGGAGCTGTTTTTT,CASSPQGTGELFF,13,TRBV7-6,.,.,TRBJ2-2
TGTGCCAGCAGTCTAACCGGGATTCCTTATAATTCACCCCTCCACTTT,CASSLTGIPYNSPLHF,16,TRBV27,.,.,TRBJ1-6
TGTGCCAGCAGCTTATTCGTCGGGGAGCTGTTTTTT,CASSLFVGELFF,12,TRBV7-3,.,.,TRBJ2-2
TGTGCCACCAGCATAACGGCCAGAGCTAACTATGGCTACACCTTC,CATSITARANYGYTF,15,TRBV15,.,.,TRBJ1-2
TGTGCCAGCAGCTTAGGCGCCATAAGCTCCTACAATGAGCAGTTCTTC,CASSLGAISSYNEQFF,16,TRBV11-3,.,few,TRBJ2-1
TGCGCCAGCAGCTTGGTCGGAGGGGTGGGTTATGGCTACACCTTC,CASSLVGGVGYGYTF,15,TRBV5-1,.,once,TRBJ1-2
TGTGCCAGCAGTTTATCGTCGGCTAGCCGGGGGCACAATGAGCAGTTCTTC,CASSLSSASRGHNEQFF,17,TRBV27,.,.,TRBJ2-1
TGTGCTAGTGGTTTGGTACCAGACGGGGAATCGGACACTGAAGCTTTCTTT,CASGLVPDGESDTEAFF,17,TRBV12-5,.,few,TRBJ1-1
TGTGCCAGCAGTGGGACAGGGTATGGCTACACCTTC,CASSGTGYGYTF,12,TRBV2,TRBD1,.,TRBJ1-2
TGCGCCAGCAGCCAAGTGGTTCAGGGTTCCTATGGCTACACCTTC,CASSQVVQGSYGYTF,15,TRBV4-3,.,.,TRBJ1-2
TGTGCCAGCAGCCCGTCGACAGGGAGAGAGACCCAGTACTTC,CASSPSTGRETQYF,14,TRBV9,TRBD1,.,TRBJ2-5
TGTGCCAGCTCACCAGCGCGGGGGGGATCGGATACGCAGTATTTT,CASSPARGGSDTQYF,15,TRBV18,TRBD2,.,TRBJ2-3
TGCAGCGTAACGGACGGAACTAACTATGGCTACACCTTC,CSVTDGTNYGYTF,13,TRBV29-1,.,.,TRBJ1-2
TGTGCCAGCAGCTCCCTCCCTGGCTCCCGGGCCGGAGATACGCAGTATTTT,CASSSLPGSRAGDTQYF,17,TRBV9,.,.,TRBJ2-3
TGTGCCAGCAGAAGGACAGGGACCTACGAGCAGTACTTC,CASRRTGTYEQYF,13,TRBV6-5,TRBD1,.,TRBJ2-7
TGTGCCAGCAGTTCTAGACAGGCTAGCCAAGAGACCCAGTACTTC,CASSSRQASQETQYF,15,TRBV2,.,.,TRBJ2-5
TGTGCCAGCAGCGAGGGACAGCCTAGAAACACCATATATTTT,CASSEGQPRNTIYF,14,TRBV9,TRBD1,.,TRBJ1-3
TGTGCCAGCAGCCTTAGCGGGGGGAACTCCTACGAGCAGTACTTC,CASSLSGGNSYEQYF,15,TRBV7-2,TRBD2,.,TRBJ2-7
TGTGCCAGCAGGCCCGAGGTTAACACTGAAGCTTTCTTT,CASRPEVNTEAFF,13,TRBV6-6,.,.,TRBJ1-1
TGTGCCAGCAGACAAGAGGTTAATTCACCCCTCCACTTT,CASRQEVNSPLHF,13,TRBV12-3/TRBV12-4,.,.,TRBJ1-6
TGTGCCAGTAGTATCTCCGGGACACCGGGACAGCCCCAGCATTTT,CASSISGTPGQPQHF,15,TRBV19,.,.,TRBJ1-5
TGTGCCAGCAGCTTCGGGGGACAGGGAGGGGATGGCTACACCTTC,CASSFGGQGGDGYTF,15,TRBV7-3,TRBD1,.,TRBJ1-2
TGTGCCAGCTCACCTTTTAAGACCCAGTACTTC,CASSPFKTQYF,11,TRBV7-9,.,.,TRBJ2-5
TGTGCCTGGAGTGGTGGGGGATATTTGTCCGGGGAGCTGTTTTTT,CAWSGGGYLSGELFF,15,TRBV30,.,.,TRBJ2-2
TGTGCCAGCTCACTCTCGGCCCCTGGGGCCAACGTCCTGACTTTC,CASSLSAPGANVLTF,15,TRBV18,.,few,TRBJ2-6
TGTGCCAGCAGCTTAGCGGGGGGCCCCAACGGGGGGACCCAGTACTTC,CASSLAGGPNGGTQYF,16,TRBV7-3,TRBD2,.,TRBJ2-5
TGCGCCAGCAGCCCCGAGGGAGGGTTAGCCAAAAACATTCAGTACTTC,CASSPEGGLAKNIQYF,16,TRBV5-1,TRBD2,few,TRBJ2-4
TGTGCCAGCAGCTCGGGACAGGGGTTCACTGAAGCTTTCTTT,CASSSGQGFTEAFF,14,TRBV7-8,TRBD1,.,TRBJ1-1
TGCGCCAGCAGTGTCAGGATCGGGAGCAATCAGCCCCAGCATTTT,CASSVRIGSNQPQHF,15,TRBV4-1,.,few,TRBJ1-5
TGTGCCAGCAGTGAAGGGAGGACAGAGTATGGCTACACCTTC,CASSEGRTEYGYTF,14,TRBV2,.,.,TRBJ1-2
TGTGCCAGCAGCTCCAGGGACAGTTACTATGGCTACACCTTC,CASSSRDSYYGYTF,14,TRBV11-1,TRBD1,.,TRBJ1-2
TGTGCCAGCAGCTTGGGAGGGGGGGCGTCCGAGCAGTACTTC,CASSLGGGASEQYF,14,TRBV5-4,.,.,TRBJ2-7
TGCAGTGCTAACCCAGGCCCTAAAGCTTTCTTT,CSANPGPKAFF,11,TRBV20-1,.,.,TRBJ1-1